A selection of T cell receptor beta chains follows, all from one sample in a study of blood T cell repertoires in COVID-19. The repertoire was sequenced with immunoSEQ multiplex PCR; TCRdb's copy has only in-frame clones and lacks some. The repertoire holds about 220,000 clones, about four fifths seen once, with more than 2.5% in the top ten. Material for sequencing was peripheral blood. These receptors all come from a woman in her twenties or thirties who had recovered from COVID-19. CDR3s include the opening cysteine and the closing phenylalanine or tryptophan. D genes are given only for firm matches. Not every row has a clone size; where given, it reads once, few, many or a size class.

V gene: TRBV30; J gene: TRBJ1-5; D gene: NA; clone size: NA; CDR3 protein: CAWSKGHNQPQHF; CDR3 DNA: TGTGCCTGGAGCAAGGGACACAATCAGCCCCAGCATTTT
V gene: TRBV5-1; J gene: TRBJ2-2; D gene: TRBD2; clone size: NA; CDR3 protein: CASSLRTSVNTGELFF; CDR3 DNA: TGCGCCAGCAGCTTGAGGACTAGCGTGAACACCGGGGAGCTGTTTTTT
V gene: TRBV27; J gene: TRBJ2-7; D gene: NA; clone size: NA; CDR3 protein: CASGPGTAPYEQYF; CDR3 DNA: TGTGCCAGCGGTCCGGGTACTGCTCCCTACGAGCAGTACTTC
V gene: TRBV2; J gene: TRBJ1-4; D gene: NA; clone size: NA; CDR3 protein: CASSETGSAVKTNEKLFF; CDR3 DNA: TGTGCCAGCAGTGAAACGGGTTCAGCAGTGAAAACTAATGAAAAACTGTTTTTT
V gene: TRBV19; J gene: TRBJ1-1; D gene: TRBD1; clone size: NA; CDR3 protein: CASSRSGTGSLANTEAFF; CDR3 DNA: TGTGCCAGTAGTCGATCCGGGACAGGGTCATTGGCGAACACTGAAGCTTTCTTT
V gene: TRBV28; J gene: TRBJ2-6; D gene: NA; clone size: NA; CDR3 protein: CASSQSHSVSANVLTF; CDR3 DNA: TGTGCCAGCAGTCAGTCCCATAGCGTAAGCGCCAACGTCCTGACTTTC
V gene: TRBV30; J gene: TRBJ2-6; D gene: TRBD1; clone size: NA; CDR3 protein: CAWSTRGGDPGANVLTF; CDR3 DNA: TGTGCCTGGAGTACGCGAGGGGGCGACCCTGGGGCCAACGTCCTGACTTTC
V gene: TRBV7-2; J gene: TRBJ2-7; D gene: TRBD1; clone size: NA; CDR3 protein: CASSSGTGAYEQYF; CDR3 DNA: TGTGCCAGCAGCTCCGGGACAGGGGCCTACGAGCAGTACTTC
V gene: TRBV19; J gene: TRBJ1-1; D gene: TRBD1; clone size: NA; CDR3 protein: CASSMGQGAEAFF; CDR3 DNA: TGTGCCAGTAGTATGGGACAGGGCGCTGAAGCTTTCTTT
V gene: TRBV5-1; J gene: TRBJ2-1; D gene: TRBD2; clone size: NA; CDR3 protein: CASSLELAGGDEQFF; CDR3 DNA: TGCGCCAGCAGCTTGGAACTAGCGGGAGGGGATGAGCAGTTCTTC
V gene: TRBV18; J gene: TRBJ2-1; D gene: TRBD2; clone size: NA; CDR3 protein: CASSPPGLAGGSLGFNEQFF; CDR3 DNA: TGTGCCAGCTCACCACCGGGCTTAGCGGGAGGATCCTTGGGGTTTAATGAGCAGTTCTTC
V gene: TRBV15; J gene: TRBJ2-1; D gene: TRBD2; clone size: NA; CDR3 protein: CATSGSGRGNEQFF; CDR3 DNA: TGTGCCACCAGCGGAAGCGGGAGGGGAAATGAGCAGTTCTTC
V gene: TRBV4-1; J gene: TRBJ2-7; D gene: NA; clone size: NA; CDR3 protein: CASSQGTGSDEQYF; CDR3 DNA: TGCGCCAGCAGCCAAGGCACAGGGAGCGACGAGCAGTACTTC
V gene: TRBV7-9; J gene: TRBJ2-5; D gene: TRBD2; clone size: few; CDR3 protein: CASSPAGLAEETQYF; CDR3 DNA: TGTGCCAGCAGCCCAGCGGGACTAGCGGAAGAGACCCAGTACTTC
V gene: TRBV24-1; J gene: TRBJ2-2; D gene: TRBD1; clone size: NA; CDR3 protein: CATSDPGTGNTGELFF; CDR3 DNA: TGTGCCACCAGTGACCCCGGGACAGGGAACACCGGGGAGCTGTTTTTT
V gene: TRBV19; J gene: TRBJ2-1; D gene: NA; clone size: NA; CDR3 protein: CASSDGTGEQFF; CDR3 DNA: TGTGCCAGTAGTGACGGGACTGGGGAGCAGTTCTTC
V gene: TRBV5-1; J gene: TRBJ2-7; D gene: NA; clone size: few; CDR3 protein: CASSGHYEQYF; CDR3 DNA: TGCGCCAGCAGCGGACACTACGAGCAGTACTTC
V gene: TRBV18; J gene: TRBJ2-5; D gene: NA; clone size: NA; CDR3 protein: CASSPGHAKETQYF; CDR3 DNA: TGTGCCAGCTCACCAGGACACGCTAAAGAGACCCAGTACTTC
V gene: TRBV28; J gene: TRBJ2-1; D gene: TRBD2; clone size: once; CDR3 protein: CASSGTINNEQFF; CDR3 DNA: TGTGCCAGCAGCGGGACTATCAACAATGAGCAGTTCTTC
V gene: TRBV27; J gene: TRBJ2-3; D gene: NA; clone size: once; CDR3 protein: CASSLAPYTDTQYF; CDR3 DNA: TGTGCCAGCAGTTTGGCCCCTTATACAGATACGCAGTATTTT
V gene: TRBV5-5; J gene: TRBJ1-2; D gene: TRBD1; clone size: NA; CDR3 protein: CASDRGRGYTF; CDR3 DNA: TGTGCTAGTGACAGGGGCAGGGGCTACACCTTC
V gene: TRBV5-1; J gene: TRBJ1-2; D gene: TRBD1; clone size: once; CDR3 protein: CASSLGRDRVNYGYTF; CDR3 DNA: TGCGCCAGCAGCTTGGGTCGGGACAGGGTTAACTATGGCTACACCTTC
V gene: TRBV5-1; J gene: TRBJ1-3; D gene: TRBD1; clone size: NA; CDR3 protein: CASSPNRGSLFSGNTIYF; CDR3 DNA: TGCGCCAGCAGCCCGAACAGGGGCTCCCTTTTCTCTGGAAACACCATATATTTT
V gene: TRBV11-2; J gene: TRBJ2-5; D gene: NA; clone size: NA; CDR3 protein: CASSLGLGSETQYF; CDR3 DNA: TGTGCCAGCAGCTTAGGGCTGGGCTCTGAGACCCAGTACTTC
V gene: TRBV11-2; J gene: TRBJ1-5; D gene: NA; clone size: NA; CDR3 protein: CASSLQSNQPQHF; CDR3 DNA: TGTGCCAGCAGCCTCCAGAGCAATCAGCCCCAGCATTTT
V gene: TRBV4-1; J gene: TRBJ1-2; D gene: NA; clone size: NA; CDR3 protein: CASSQERSQNGYTF; CDR3 DNA: TGCGCCAGCAGCCAAGAGAGGAGTCAAAATGGCTACACCTTC
V gene: TRBV5-1; J gene: TRBJ2-3; D gene: TRBD2; clone size: NA; CDR3 protein: CASRRSERGRDTQYF; CDR3 DNA: TGCGCCAGCAGACGGTCAGAGCGGGGGCGGGATACGCAGTATTTT
V gene: TRBV5-1; J gene: TRBJ1-2; D gene: NA; clone size: NA; CDR3 protein: CASTGDQYGYTF; CDR3 DNA: TGCGCCAGCACGGGGGATCAATATGGCTACACCTTC
V gene: TRBV10-1; J gene: TRBJ2-1; D gene: TRBD1; clone size: NA; CDR3 protein: CASSKTGPEQFF; CDR3 DNA: TGCGCCAGCAGTAAGACAGGGCCCGAGCAGTTCTTC
V gene: TRBV11-3; J gene: TRBJ2-3; D gene: TRBD2; clone size: NA; CDR3 protein: CASSFAWTSDYTDTQYF; CDR3 DNA: TGTGCCAGCAGCTTCGCGTGGACTAGCGACTACACAGATACGCAGTATTTT
V gene: TRBV24-1; J gene: TRBJ2-1; D gene: TRBD2; clone size: NA; CDR3 protein: CATSGVAGGYNEQFF; CDR3 DNA: TGTGCCACCAGTGGTGTAGCGGGAGGCTACAATGAGCAGTTCTTC
V gene: TRBV7-2; J gene: TRBJ2-1; D gene: TRBD2; clone size: NA; CDR3 protein: CASSPWSGVYNEQFF; CDR3 DNA: TGTGCCAGCAGCCCCTGGAGCGGGGTTTACAATGAGCAGTTCTTC
V gene: TRBV28; J gene: TRBJ1-1; D gene: NA; clone size: NA; CDR3 protein: CASSLSGEAFF; CDR3 DNA: TGTGCCAGCAGCCTCTCAGGGGAAGCTTTCTTT
V gene: TRBV7-3; J gene: TRBJ2-1; D gene: TRBD2; clone size: NA; CDR3 protein: CASSRGLAGNNEQFF; CDR3 DNA: TGTGCCAGCAGCCGGGGACTAGCGGGAAACAATGAGCAGTTCTTC
V gene: TRBV19; J gene: TRBJ2-4; D gene: NA; clone size: NA; CDR3 protein: CASIAIAKNIQYF; CDR3 DNA: TGTGCCAGTATAGCGATAGCCAAAAACATTCAGTACTTC
V gene: TRBV19; J gene: TRBJ1-1; D gene: NA; clone size: NA; CDR3 protein: CASSIRGSWASNTEAFF; CDR3 DNA: TGTGCCAGTAGTATTCGGGGGAGCTGGGCTTCGAACACTGAAGCTTTCTTT
V gene: TRBV5-1; J gene: TRBJ1-4; D gene: TRBD1; clone size: NA; CDR3 protein: CASSGTVTNEKLFF; CDR3 DNA: TGCGCCAGCAGCGGGACAGTAACTAATGAAAAACTGTTTTTT